The clone carrying this TCR beta chain has just one count. After removal of 6 bases from V and 4 bases from J, the junction contained 10 bases not matched to a gene. CDR1 and CDR2 (germline): SQVTM, ANQGSEA. This CDR3 has 15 amino acids. This table comes from immunoSEQ multiplex PCR, and its TCRdb copy is limited to in-frame clones, with some not included. This sample has about 690,000 clones, with 90% found just once. The record originates from a study of shared clonotypes between healthy human individuals. The receptor was isolated from a man aged 18-30 years in good health. Some clones in this sample may be carry-over from other donors' samples. Specimen: memory CD8+ T cells from PBMCs. Specified subset: CD45RO+ cells pooled with CCR7-negative TemRA cells. The gene calls are TRBV29-1 and TRBJ2-2; TRBD2 aligns across 8 bases. CDR3 in DNA: TGCAGCGTGGGGGGCGGGAGGACGGGCACCGGGGAGCTGTTTTTT. Translation: CSVGGGRTGTGELFF.